This note documents a single TCR beta chain sequence. This specimen belongs to a study of cytomegalovirus exposure and HLA in healthy donors. Per the germline V gene, CDR1 is MNHEY and CDR2 is SVGAGI. The CDR3 runs 12 residues. The ends lost 2 bases at V and 12 bases at J; junction bases unmatched: 6. PCR was performed using 60 Vbeta and 13 Jbeta primers. Repertoires were generated with immunoSEQ multiplex PCR, while TCRdb's copy carries only in-frame clones and drops some. The sample includes 54,000 or so clones, roughly 50% seen only once; the top ten take 10% to 15%. This sequence originates from a human donor in good health. This sequence joins TRBV6-5 and TRBJ2-7, with 8 positions matching TRBD2. The sequencing input was PBMCs. CDR3 nucleotide sequence: TGTGCCAGCAGTTACAGCGGGGGCGGTCGGTACTTC. Translation gives CASSYSGGGRYF.